This TCR beta chain was captured by sequencing in a study of shared clonotypes between healthy human individuals (dated by TCRdb to about 2020). Turning to the overall study: A few men and a couple of women, aged 18 to 49 years, made up the cohort. For each donor, three plates each were used for CD4 naive and CD4 memory, two plates were used for CD8 naive, and one plate was used for CD8 memory. The study deeply sequenced blood TCR repertoires of several healthy adults to estimate repertoire size and the extent of clonotype sharing between individuals. Libraries were prepared and TCR repertoires were sequenced by different laboratories using diverse techniques, in order to increase sequencing depth and limit assay-specific biases. Per donor, leukapheresis produced somewhere between about 0.94 and 9 billion PBMCs.

Using the deep immunoSEQ assay, TCR CDR3 regions were amplified from genomic DNA by multiplex PCR. Genomic DNA extracted from each cell subset was distributed evenly over all wells of several immunoSEQ 96-well plates, and each plate served as one replicate. Each replicate PCR for sorted subsets received about 210 ng genomic DNA, equal to roughly 29,000 T cell genomes. Purified libraries were quantified with a Qubit 3.0 fluorometer, sized on a Bioanalyzer 2100, and re-quantified with the KAPA Library Quantification kit. Every immunoSEQ 96-well plate was sequenced on a separate single-read 150-cycle Illumina NextSeq 550 flow cell. As for the original processing: Because the immunoSEQ output held only junctional sequences and lacked quality scores, the filtering could not match the filtering applied to full-length reads. To assign V/J genes and CDR3, sequences were annotated using PyIR, a Python wrapper for IgBLAST v1.9, with IMGT germline references. Any read was removed if the V/J assignment was weak (E-value above 1e-6), the CDR3 was missing, or the read contained stop codons, out-of-frame junctions, or ambiguous translated residues. A V3J clonotype was defined by an identical inferred V gene, J gene, and CDR3 amino acid sequence. The percentage overlap between two repertoires was calculated by dividing the number of shared unique clonotypes by the size of the smaller repertoire. Three approaches were used to assess repertoire richness: RTK rarefaction, the Chao1 estimator, and Recon v2.1 estimates of unobserved clonotypes. OLGA was used to compute generation probabilities for all TCRbeta clonotypes that the gDNA method yielded from a handful of donors. The source is immuneACCESS, and TCRdb retained only in-frame sequences with V and J called. Part of the clones is not carried over; for the studies checked, unresolved V genes explain less than half of this, and the remainder is unexplained. That table gives V, J and clone size, and the DNA gave D and trimming. The sample table lists around 1,000,000 clones, 60% to 85% of them with a count of one. Almost 0.9% of the sample is in the top ten clones.

Including cysteine and phenylalanine, the CDR3 has 14 amino acids. The entry retains the CDR3 DNA only, 42 bases that are in frame from base 1. The germline V gene supplies CDR1 SGHRS and CDR2 YFSETQ. The V end loses 0 bases and the J end loses 0 bases, and a stretch of 6 bases separates them. The study at large found these results: Sampling was restricted to blood, and TCR repertoires in tissue are likely to differ from TCR repertoires in blood. Sharing across a few donors was observed for around 4.8% of naive CD4, 3.5% of naive CD8, 2.3% of memory CD4, and around 0.42% of memory CD8 clonotypes. The genetic and exposure-history diversity represented was limited by the small number of donors. Clonotypes shared by all four sorted-subset donors showed higher generation probabilities than non-shared clonotypes. Rarefaction of sorted-subset datasets indicated incomplete sequencing despite the large sequencing depth. Estimated clonotype richness was generally larger for naive than for memory subsets. Pairwise subsampling indicated that sequencing depth was expected to affect the degree of clonotype sharing among donors.

Remarks on this clone: Its antigen is currently not known. Base qualities are missing; no much larger clone stands one base away.

The donors were healthy, HIV-negative adults with no recently reported acute infections or vaccinations. Every donor was a Caucasian adult residing in Nashville, Tennessee, USA. Magnetic negative selection was used to enrich CD4+ T cells, after which naive cells were positively selected on CD45RA and the negative fraction became the memory subset. After blood collection by leukapheresis, PBMCs were isolated using Ficoll-Histopaque density gradient centrifugation and then cryopreserved in the vapor phase of liquid nitrogen. Purity and quantity of every magnetically sorted T cell population were checked by analytical flow cytometry. Genomic DNA was isolated from every sorted fraction and measured by UV absorbance on a Nanodrop 2000c.

The sequenced material came from memory CD4+ T cells from PBMCs. Taken with the paper, the label for cell subset or site translates to: CD45RA-negative fraction. The sequence came from a man between 18 and 29 years old in good health. Some clones in this sample may be carry-over from other donors' samples. The chain joins TRBV5-1 to TRBJ1-2, with no reliable assignment of the D segment. The DNA sequence reads TGCGCCAGCAGCTTGGCCGCAGCTAACTATGGCTACACCTTC. Translation gives CASSLAAANYGYTF.